These 11 T cell receptor beta chains share one sample of origin, sequenced in a study of blood T cells in healthy people across ages. The second PCR ran about 6 to 12 cycles with a sample-barcoded 5' primer and J-beta primers. TCRdb recomputed calls from the 5' RACE reads with MiXCR, one row per CDR3 protein. The profile shows some 640,000 distinct CDR3 sequences, about 28% of them singletons. The specimen sequenced was blood. The receptors originated from a woman of 80 years or more in good health.

This clonotype turned up a few times. Given a much more abundant clone one base away, this may be a read error. The chain employs TRBV29-1 and TRBJ2-7; TRBD2 might be the D (6 bases). Trimming took off 7 bases at V and 7 bases at J, with 23 bases between the two ends. Germline V gene data show CDR1 as SQVTM and CDR2 as ANQGSEA. CDR3 size: 14 residues. The CDR3 region has the DNA TGCAGCGCCCAACTAGCACTCAAGTACAATGAGCAGTACTTC. It encodes CSAQLALKYNEQYF.

This clonotype was seen repeatedly, ten times or more. V and J are TRBV12-3 or TRBV12-4 and TRBJ2-7, with TRBD1 identical over 12 bases. This CDR3 spans 14 amino acids. With V trimmed by 3 bases and J by 6 bases, 3 bases remained unmatched. This CDR3 reads CASSFGDRGLEQYF. The CDR3 coding sequence is TGTGCCAGCAGTTTCGGGGACAGGGGGCTCGAGCAGTACTTC.

This clonotype was counted ten times or more. The V and J genes are TRBV12-3 or TRBV12-4 and TRBJ2-7, with TRBD2 matching 12 bases. V shed 5 bases and J 7 bases; nucleotides not matched to a gene: 6. The CDR3 runs to 14 residues. For the CDR3, the DNA is TGTGCCAGCAGTCCTAGCGGGGGGGCCCTAGAGCAGTACTTC. This translates into CASSPSGGALEQYF.

The gene calls are TRBV28 and TRBJ1-6; D remains unclear. V was clipped by 11 bases and J by 4 bases, with 15 bases between them. The germline V gene has CDR1 MDHEN and CDR2 SYDVKM. The CDR3 has 14 residues. The chain's CDR3 is CASQGGIYNSPLHF. The CDR3 DNA reads TGTGCCTCTCAAGGCGGCATTTATAATTCACCCCTCCACTTT. Filled out from reference TRBV28 and TRBJ1-6, the complete variable domain reads DVKVTQSSRYLVKRTGEKVFLECVQDMDHENMFWYRQDPGLGLRLIYFSYDVKMKEKGDIPEGYSVSREKKERFSLILESASTNQTSMYLCASQGGIYNSPLHFGNGTRLTVT.

The V call is TRBV28, the J call TRBJ2-1, with D unresolved. Judging by the DNA end, TRBJ2-7 fits better; the J call may be wrong. CDR1 and CDR2 (germline): MDHEN, SYDVKM. The CDR3 has 15 residues. CDR3 sequence reads: CASSLKVVGFYEQYF. Here the CDR3 DNA reads TGTGCCAGCAGTTTAAAAGTTGTCGGCTTTTACGAGCAGTACTTC.

This chain connects TRBV7-2 to TRBJ2-2; 7 positions agree with TRBD1. The V gene end was trimmed by 4 bases and the J gene end by 3 bases; junction bases not matched to a gene: 5. The CDR3 contains 15 residues. Germline CDR1 SGHTA, CDR2 FQGNSA. The CDR3 protein is CASSSRDRHTGELFF. The CDR3 DNA is TGTGCCAGCAGCTCCAGGGACAGACACACCGGGGAGCTGTTTTTT.

This clonotype came up many times. The chain carries TRBV3-1 and TRBJ2-5; D may be TRBD1 (6 bases). V lost 0 bases, J lost 5 bases, and 13 bases lay in between. The CDR3 covers 15 residues. The germline gives CDR1 LGHDT, CDR2 YNNKEL (reference sequence). The CDR3 reads CASSQEGHLQETQYF. The CDR3 nucleotides read TGTGCCAGCAGCCAAGAGGGACATTTACAGGAGACCCAGTACTTC.

This clonotype was counted at least ten times. CDR3 residues: CASSFFQLGAFF. CDR3 nucleotide sequence: TGTGCCAGCAGCTTTTTTCAGCTAGGCGCTTTCTTT. This chain uses TRBV11-2 with TRBJ1-1, with D hard to call. Germline CDR1 SGHAT, CDR2 FQNNGV. Between the trimmed V and J ends, which lost 3 bases and 11 bases, there was a span of 13 bases. The CDR3 extends over 12 amino acids. Complete variable domain (other parts from reference TRBV11-2 and TRBJ1-1): EAGVAQSPRYKIIEKRQSVAFWCNPISGHATLYWYQQILGQGPKLLIQFQNNGVVDDSQLPKDRFSAERLKGVDSTLKIQPAKLEDSAVYLCASSFFQLGAFFGQGTRLTVV.

Only a few counts were recorded for this clonotype. The chain combines TRBV24-1 with TRBJ2-3; D may be TRBD2 (5 bases). The germline V and J ends were trimmed by 6 bases and 4 bases, with 19 bases remaining between them. Looked up from germline, CDR1 is KGHDR and CDR2 is SFDVKD. The CDR3 spans 16 residues. The CDR3 is CATSNRTGPNADTQYF. DNA of the CDR3: TGTGCCACCAGTAATCGGACTGGGCCTAACGCAGATACGCAGTATTTT.

The chain carries TRBV10-2 and TRBJ1-2; TRBD1 is a possible D gene (5 bases). Germline V gene data show CDR1 as WSHSY and CDR2 as SAAADI. V lost 7 bases to trimming and J lost 4 bases, with 16 bases between them. The CDR3 consists of 14 residues. The CDR3 nucleotides read TGCGCCAGCATTGCCGGGGGGACCCGCTATGGCTACACCTTC. It translates to CASIAGGTRYGYTF.

This clonotype appeared many times. The V and J genes are TRBV18 and TRBJ2-5; D uncertain. The CDR3 is made up of 12 amino acids. V shed 6 bases and J shed 0 bases, with 5 bases lying between them. CDR1 KGHSH and CDR2 LQKENI come from the germline V gene. DNA for the CDR3: TGTGCCAGCTCCGGGTACCAAGAGACCCAGTACTTC. The encoded protein is CASSGYQETQYF.